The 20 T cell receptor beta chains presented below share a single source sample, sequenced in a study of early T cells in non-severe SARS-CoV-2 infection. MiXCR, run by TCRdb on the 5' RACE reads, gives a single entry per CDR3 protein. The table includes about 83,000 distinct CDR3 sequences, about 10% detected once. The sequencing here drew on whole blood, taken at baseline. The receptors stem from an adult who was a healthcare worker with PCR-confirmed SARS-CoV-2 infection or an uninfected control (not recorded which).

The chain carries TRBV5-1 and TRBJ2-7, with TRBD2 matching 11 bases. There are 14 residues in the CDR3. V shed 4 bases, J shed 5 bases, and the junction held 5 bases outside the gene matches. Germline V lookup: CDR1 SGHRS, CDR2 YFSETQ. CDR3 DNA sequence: TGCGCCAGCAGCGACACTAGCGGGAGCAACGAGCAGTACTTC. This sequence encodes CASSDTSGSNEQYF.

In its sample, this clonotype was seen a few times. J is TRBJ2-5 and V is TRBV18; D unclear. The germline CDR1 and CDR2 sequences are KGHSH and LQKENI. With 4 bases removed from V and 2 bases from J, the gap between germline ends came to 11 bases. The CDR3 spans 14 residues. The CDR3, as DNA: TGTGCCAGCTCACTAAGCTGGGGTCAAGAGACCCAGTACTTC. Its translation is CASSLSWGQETQYF.

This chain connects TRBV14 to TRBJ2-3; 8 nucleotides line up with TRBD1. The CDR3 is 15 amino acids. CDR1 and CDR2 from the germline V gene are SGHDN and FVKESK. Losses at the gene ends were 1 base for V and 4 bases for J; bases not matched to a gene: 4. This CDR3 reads CASSQGDRMADTQYF. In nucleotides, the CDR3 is TGTGCCAGCAGCCAAGGGGACAGGATGGCAGATACGCAGTATTTT.

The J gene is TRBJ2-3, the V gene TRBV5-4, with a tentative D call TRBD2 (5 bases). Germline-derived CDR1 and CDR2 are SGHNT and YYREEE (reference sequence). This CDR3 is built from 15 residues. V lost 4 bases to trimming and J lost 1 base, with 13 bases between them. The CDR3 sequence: CASSLDSSGTDTQYF. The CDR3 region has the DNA TGTGCCAGCAGCCTGGACTCAAGCGGCACAGATACGCAGTATTTT.

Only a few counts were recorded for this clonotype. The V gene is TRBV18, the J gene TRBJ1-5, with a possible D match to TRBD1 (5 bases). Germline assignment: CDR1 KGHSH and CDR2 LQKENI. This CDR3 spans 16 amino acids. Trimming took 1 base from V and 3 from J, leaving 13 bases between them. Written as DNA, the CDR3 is TGTGCCAGCTCACCACAGGCCGGGGCTTTCAATCAGCCCCAGCATTTT. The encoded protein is CASSPQAGAFNQPQHF.

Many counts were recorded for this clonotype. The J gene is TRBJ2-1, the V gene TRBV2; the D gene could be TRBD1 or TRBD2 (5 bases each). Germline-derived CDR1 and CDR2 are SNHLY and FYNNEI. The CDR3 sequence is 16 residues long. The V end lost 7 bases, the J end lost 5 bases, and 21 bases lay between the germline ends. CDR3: CASNPYPGTPHNEQFF. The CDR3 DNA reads TGTGCCAGCAACCCATACCCGGGGACGCCCCACAATGAGCAGTTCTTC.

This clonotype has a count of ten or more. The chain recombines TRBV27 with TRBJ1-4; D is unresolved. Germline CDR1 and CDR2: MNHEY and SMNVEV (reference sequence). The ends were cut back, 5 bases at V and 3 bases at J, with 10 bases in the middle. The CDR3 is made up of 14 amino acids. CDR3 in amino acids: CASSPPGSNEKLFF. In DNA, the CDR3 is TGTGCCAGCAGTCCCCCAGGCTCTAATGAAAAACTGTTTTTT.

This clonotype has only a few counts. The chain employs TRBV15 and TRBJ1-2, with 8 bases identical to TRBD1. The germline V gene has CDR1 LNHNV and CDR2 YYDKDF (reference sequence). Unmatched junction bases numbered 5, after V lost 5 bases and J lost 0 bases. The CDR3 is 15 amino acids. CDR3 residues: CATSPRTGSNYGYTF. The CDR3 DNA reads TGTGCCACCAGCCCCCGGACAGGGTCTAACTATGGCTACACCTTC.

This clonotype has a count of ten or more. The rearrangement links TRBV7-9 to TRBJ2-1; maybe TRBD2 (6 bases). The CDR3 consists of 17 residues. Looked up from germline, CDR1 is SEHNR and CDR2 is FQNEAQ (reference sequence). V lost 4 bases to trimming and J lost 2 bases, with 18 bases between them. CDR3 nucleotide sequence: TGTGCCAGCAGCTCGAACTTCTTAGGAGGGCCCTACAATGAGCAGTTCTTC. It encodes CASSSNFLGGPYNEQFF.

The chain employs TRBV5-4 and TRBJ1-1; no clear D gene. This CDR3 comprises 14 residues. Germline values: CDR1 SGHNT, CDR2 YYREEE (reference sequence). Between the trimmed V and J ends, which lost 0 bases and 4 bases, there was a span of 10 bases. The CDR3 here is CASSLEPLGTEAFF. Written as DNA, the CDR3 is TGTGCCAGCAGCTTGGAGCCCCTGGGCACTGAAGCTTTCTTT. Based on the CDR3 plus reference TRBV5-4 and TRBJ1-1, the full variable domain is ETGVTQSPTHLIKTRGQQVTLRCSSQSGHNTVSWYQQALGQGPQFIFQYYREEENGRGNFPPRFSGLQFPNYSSELNVNALELDDSALYLCASSLEPLGTEAFFGQGTRLTVV.

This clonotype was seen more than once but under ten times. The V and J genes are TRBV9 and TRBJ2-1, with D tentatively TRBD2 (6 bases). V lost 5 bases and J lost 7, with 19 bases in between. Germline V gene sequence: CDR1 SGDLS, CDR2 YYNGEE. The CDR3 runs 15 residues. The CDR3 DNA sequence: TGTGCCAGCAGTGCCGGGACTCTCCCCGGTAATGAGCAGTTCTTC. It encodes CASSAGTLPGNEQFF.

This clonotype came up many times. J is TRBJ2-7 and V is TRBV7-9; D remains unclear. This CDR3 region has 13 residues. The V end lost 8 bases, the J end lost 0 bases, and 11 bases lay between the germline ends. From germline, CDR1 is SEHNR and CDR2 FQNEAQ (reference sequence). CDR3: CASGSASSYEQYF. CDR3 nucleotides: TGTGCCAGCGGGTCGGCCAGCTCCTACGAGCAGTACTTC.

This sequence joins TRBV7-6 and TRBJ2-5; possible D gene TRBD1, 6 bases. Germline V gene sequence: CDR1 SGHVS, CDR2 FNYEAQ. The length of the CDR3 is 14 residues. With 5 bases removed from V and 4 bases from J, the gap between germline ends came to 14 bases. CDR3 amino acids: CASSPPGTRETQYF. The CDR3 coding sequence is TGTGCCAGCAGCCCACCCGGGACACGAGAGACCCAGTACTTC. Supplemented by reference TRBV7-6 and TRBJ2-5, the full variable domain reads GAGVSQSPRYKVTKRGQDVALRCDPISGHVSLYWYRQALGQGPEFLTYFNYEAQQDKSGLPNDRFSAERPEGSISTLTIQRTEQRDSAMYRCASSPPGTRETQYFGPGTRLLVL.

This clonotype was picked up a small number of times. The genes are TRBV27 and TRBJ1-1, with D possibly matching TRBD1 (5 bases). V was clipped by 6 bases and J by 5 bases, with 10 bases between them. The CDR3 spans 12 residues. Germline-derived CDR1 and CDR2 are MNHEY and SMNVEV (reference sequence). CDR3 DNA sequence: TGTGCCAGCAGGACGCCAGGGACTGAAGCTTTCTTT. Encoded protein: CASRTPGTEAFF.

The CDR3 coding sequence is TGTGCCAGCCTCCAGGGGACTAACTACAATGAGCAGTTCTTC. Translation gives CASLQGTNYNEQFF. This chain uses TRBV28 with TRBJ2-1; possibly TRBD2 for D (7 bases). CDR1 and CDR2 from the germline V gene are MDHEN and SYDVKM. The CDR3 sequence is 14 residues long. The V end lost 8 bases, the J end lost 3 bases, and 14 bases lay between the germline ends.

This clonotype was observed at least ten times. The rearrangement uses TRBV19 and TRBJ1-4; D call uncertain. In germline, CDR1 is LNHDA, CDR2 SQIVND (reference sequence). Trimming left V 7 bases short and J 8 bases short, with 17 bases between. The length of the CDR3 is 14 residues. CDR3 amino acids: CASNLGRPGEKLFF. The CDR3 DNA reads TGTGCCAGTAATTTAGGACGGCCCGGCGAAAAACTGTTTTTT.

The CDR3 loop reads CAWSAGLNEQFF. The CDR3 region has the DNA TGTGCCTGGAGCGCGGGATTAAATGAGCAGTTCTTC. The V and J genes are TRBV30 and TRBJ2-1, with a weak D call TRBD2 (6 bases). The length of the CDR3 is 12 residues. Between the trimmed V and J ends, which lost 3 bases and 7 bases, there was a span of 10 bases. Germline V gene data show CDR1 as GTSNPN and CDR2 as SVGIG (reference sequence).

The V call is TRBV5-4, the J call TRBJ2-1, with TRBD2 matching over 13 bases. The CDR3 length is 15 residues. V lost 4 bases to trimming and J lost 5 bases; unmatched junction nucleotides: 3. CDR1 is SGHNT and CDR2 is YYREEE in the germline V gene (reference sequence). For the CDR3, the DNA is TGTGCCAGCAGCCGGGGGACTAGCGGGAACAATGAGCAGTTCTTC. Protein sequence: CASSRGTSGNNEQFF.

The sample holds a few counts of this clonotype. The DNA of the CDR3 is TGCGCCAGCTCGACCCGAACCCGGGACAGACTCATGAACACTGAAGCTTTCTTT. Protein sequence: CASSTRTRDRLMNTEAFF. This chain links TRBV5-1 with TRBJ1-1, with TRBD1 identical over 7 bases. The CDR3 consists of 18 residues. The J segment lost 0 bases and the V segment lost 7 bases, leaving 18 bases of the junction unmatched. From germline, CDR1 is SGHRS and CDR2 YFSETQ. The full variable domain, in which reference TRBV5-1 and TRBJ1-1 provide the parts outside the CDR3, is KAGVTQTPRYLIKTRGQQVTLSCSPISGHRSVSWYQQTPGQGLQFLFEYFSETQRNKGNFPGRFSGRQFSNSRSEMNVSTLELGDSALYLCASSTRTRDRLMNTEAFFGQGTRLTVV.

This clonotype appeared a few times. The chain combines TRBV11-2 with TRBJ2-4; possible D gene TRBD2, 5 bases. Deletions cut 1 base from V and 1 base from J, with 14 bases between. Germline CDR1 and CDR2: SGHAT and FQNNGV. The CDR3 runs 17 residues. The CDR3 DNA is TGTGCCAGCAGCTTAGTAAGGCTGGCGGGCGCCAAAAACATTCAGTACTTC. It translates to CASSLVRLAGAKNIQYF.